This is a list of T cell receptor beta chains from one sample in a study of cytomegalovirus exposure and HLA in healthy donors. Clones were sequenced by immunoSEQ multiplex PCR, and TCRdb holds only the in-frame ones, with some missing. The repertoire includes some 95,000 clones, more than 60% of them detected once, and around 6.6% sits in the top ten. The material sequenced was PBMCs. Receptor source: a man aged 45 to 65 in good health and CMV-seropositive. CDR3s include the opening cysteine and the closing phenylalanine or tryptophan. D genes are given only for firm matches. The size field is filled for only some rows; it gives once, few, many or a size class.

J | D | V | size | DNA | CDR3
TRBJ2-5 | . | TRBV7-3 | . | TGTGCCAGCAGCCCCAGGACAGCCGGGGAGACCCAGTACTTC | CASSPRTAGETQYF
TRBJ1-5 | TRBD1 | TRBV2 | . | TGTGCCAGCGGAGGGAGGACAGGGGCGAACAATCAGCCCCAGCATTTT | CASGGRTGANNQPQHF
TRBJ2-2 | TRBD2 | TRBV27 | . | TGTGCCAGCAAGAGCGGGGGGGCGGGGACCGGGGAGCTGTTTTTT | CASKSGGAGTGELFF
TRBJ1-2 | TRBD1 | TRBV5-6 | . | TGTGCCAGCAGCTTGATGGCAGGGGGCGTCTATGGCTACACCTTC | CASSLMAGGVYGYTF
TRBJ1-2 | . | TRBV5-4 | . | TGTGCCAGCACCCTCCCCGGGGAAAACTATGGCTACACCTTC | CASTLPGENYGYTF
TRBJ2-6 | . | TRBV14 | . | TGTGCCAGCAGCCCCGGGGGTAGTGGGGCCAACGTCCTGACTTTC | CASSPGGSGANVLTF
TRBJ1-1 | . | TRBV10-3 | few | TGTGCCATCAGTGAGTCCACGGGGACTGAAGCTTTCTTT | CAISESTGTEAFF
TRBJ1-1 | . | TRBV6-5 | few | TGTGCCAGCAGTTATGCCGGGGACACTGAAGCTTTCTTT | CASSYAGDTEAFF
TRBJ2-3 | . | TRBV19 | few | TGTGCCAGTAGTATAGCCTCTAGCACAGATACGCAGTATTTT | CASSIASSTDTQYF
TRBJ2-7 | TRBD1 | TRBV27 | . | TGTGCCAGCAGTTTATGGACAGGGTCCCACGAGCAGTACTTC | CASSLWTGSHEQYF
TRBJ1-2 | . | TRBV7-2 | . | TGTGCCAGCAGCGAGCCCAGGGTCCTCTATGGCTACACCTTC | CASSEPRVLYGYTF
TRBJ2-3 | TRBD2 | TRBV5-1 | few | TGCGCCAGCAGCAAACTGGCTAGCGGGGGGCCAAATCGCACAGATACGCAGTATTTT | CASSKLASGGPNRTDTQYF
TRBJ2-7 | . | TRBV5-1 | . | TGCGCCAGCAGCTTGGATGACTACGAGCAGTACTTC | CASSLDDYEQYF
TRBJ2-1 | . | TRBV18 | few | TGTGCCAGCTCACGAGGTCGGGACAATGAGCAGTTCTTC | CASSRGRDNEQFF
TRBJ1-3 | . | TRBV9 | . | TGTGCCAGCAGCGAGAGGGGGTCGGGCGGAAACACCATATATTTT | CASSERGSGGNTIYF
TRBJ2-7 | . | TRBV4-1 | . | TGCGCCAGCAGCCAAGAAAGGGGATACGAGCAGTACTTC | CASSQERGYEQYF
TRBJ1-2 | . | TRBV2 | . | TGTGCCAGCAGTGACTACAGTAACTATGGCTACACCTTC | CASSDYSNYGYTF
TRBJ1-1 | TRBD1 | TRBV19 | . | TGTGCCAGTAGTGCGGACAGGGGGCGATTCACTGAAGCTTTCTTT | CASSADRGRFTEAFF
TRBJ2-6 | . | TRBV28 | . | TGTGCCAGCAGTCCCCAACAGGCGGCTGGGGCCAACGTCCTGACTTTC | CASSPQQAAGANVLTF
TRBJ2-3 | TRBD2 | TRBV29-1 | . | TGCAGCGTCCGGTTAGCGGGGGGCACAGATACGCAGTATTTT | CSVRLAGGTDTQYF
TRBJ1-4 | TRBD1 | TRBV7-8 | . | TGTGCCAGCAGCTCCGGTTGGGGACAGGGGAGTACTAATGAAAAACTGTTTTTT | CASSSGWGQGSTNEKLFF
TRBJ2-5 | TRBD2 | TRBV7-2 | . | TGTGCCAGCAGCTTAGGGGGGGGTCAAGAGACCCAGTACTTC | CASSLGGGQETQYF
TRBJ2-6 | TRBD1 | TRBV11-2 | . | TGTGCCAGCAGCTCCGACAGGGGGCGAACGTCTGGGGCCAACGTCCTGACTTTC | CASSSDRGRTSGANVLTF
TRBJ1-3 | TRBD1 | TRBV19 | . | TGTGCCAGTAGTCCCTCCACGGGACAGAATTATGGAAACACCATATATTTT | CASSPSTGQNYGNTIYF
TRBJ2-7 | TRBD1 | TRBV7-9 | . | TGTGCCAGCAGCTTAGGGGACAGGGGACGGGAGCAGTACTTC | CASSLGDRGREQYF
TRBJ2-7 | . | TRBV5-6 | . | TGTGCCAGCAGTACAGGGTTTTACGAGCAGTACTTC | CASSTGFYEQYF
TRBJ1-6 | . | TRBV30 | . | TGTGCCTGGAGCGCCTATGAAAATTCACCCCTCAACTTT | CAWSAYENSPLNF
TRBJ2-2 | . | TRBV7-9 | once | TGTGCCAGCAGCTTAAGGATGGGGGGGCCTGAAACCGGGGAGCTGTTTTTT | CASSLRMGGPETGELFF
TRBJ1-1 | TRBD1 | TRBV4-1 | . | TGCGCCAGCAGCCAAGATGGGACAGGGGGTGACCCTGAAGCTTTCTTT | CASSQDGTGGDPEAFF
TRBJ2-2 | . | TRBV5-6 | . | TGTGCCAGCAGCTTGCGGGGATCCGGGGAGCTGTTTTTT | CASSLRGSGELFF
TRBJ1-1 | TRBD1 | TRBV12-5 | . | TGTGCTAGTGGTTTGCGGACAGGGCCCTTTGAGGCTTTCTTT | CASGLRTGPFEAFF
TRBJ2-1 | TRBD2 | TRBV5-1 | . | TGCGCCAGCATGACTAGCGGGGGAAATGAGCAGTTCTTC | CASMTSGGNEQFF
TRBJ1-5 | TRBD1 | TRBV27 | . | TGTGCCAGCAGTGGGGGGACAGGGAGGGGCAATCAGCCCCAGCATTTT | CASSGGTGRGNQPQHF
TRBJ1-2 | . | TRBV25-1 | . | TGTGCCAGCAGTGATCAGGGGAGCTATGGCTACACCTTC | CASSDQGSYGYTF
TRBJ1-6 | TRBD1 | TRBV6-1 | . | TGTGCCAGCAGTGCATCCGGGACAGAGCATATGAGCTCCTATAATTCACCCCTCCACTTT | CASSASGTEHMSSYNSPLHF
TRBJ1-5 | . | TRBV7-2 | once | TGTGCCAGCAGCTTAGCTGGCCAGCCCCAGCATTTT | CASSLAGQPQHF
TRBJ2-7 | TRBD2 | TRBV5-4 | . | TGTGCCAGCAGCTTGGCGTCTAGCGGGGGGTACTACGAGCAGTACTTC | CASSLASSGGYYEQYF
TRBJ2-5 | TRBD2 | TRBV6-1 | . | TGTGCCAGCAGAGATAGCGGGGGGGCTTTAGAGACCCAGTACTTC | CASRDSGGALETQYF
TRBJ1-2 | TRBD1 | TRBV13 | . | TGTGCCAGCAGCTTATCGACAGGGGCGGTCTATGGCTACCCCTTC | CASSLSTGAVYGYPF
TRBJ1-2 | TRBD1 | TRBV4-2 | . | TGTGCCAGCAGCCAAGAAGTGGGGACAGCCAGACTTGCTGGCTACACCTTC | CASSQEVGTARLAGYTF
TRBJ1-2 | . | TRBV7-2 | . | TGTGCCAGCAGCTTTAGAAACTATGGCTACACCTTC | CASSFRNYGYTF
TRBJ2-1 | . | TRBV9 | . | TGTGCCAGCAGCGTAGCTAACACAGGGACCTACAATGAGCAGCTCTTC | CASSVANTGTYNEQLF
TRBJ2-7 | TRBD1 | TRBV5-5 | . | TGTGCCAGCAGCGGTGACAGCTCCAGGGGGGAGCAGTACTTC | CASSGDSSRGEQYF
TRBJ2-2 | TRBD1 | TRBV5-1 | few | TGCGCCAGCAGCTTCGGGACAGGGTTTCCCGGGGAGCTGTTTTTT | CASSFGTGFPGELFF
TRBJ2-3 | . | TRBV5-1 | . | TGCGCCAGCAGCTTGGCGGCGAAGGCGGCAGATACGCAGTATTTT | CASSLAAKAADTQYF
TRBJ2-5 | . | TRBV9 | . | TGTGCCAGCAGCGTAGGACAGGAGAAAGAGACCCAGTACTTC | CASSVGQEKETQYF